This T cell receptor (beta chain) was retrieved from a study of T-cell memory formation after mild COVID-19. About the research overall: In these data, TCR clusters were largely donor specific.

This clonotype turned up a few times. Its antigen is unknown. Study-level results: Certain responding clones were present in pre-infection memory, suggesting participation of cross-reactive memory.

Deletions cut 2 bases from V and 2 bases from J, with 3 bases between. From germline, CDR1 is MNHNY and CDR2 SVGAGI (reference sequence). The CDR3 consists of 12 residues. Employing constant-segment primers, 5'RACE generated TCR alpha and TCR beta cDNA libraries bearing sample barcodes and UMIs. One entry per CDR3 protein, called by TCRdb with MiXCR from the 5' RACE reads. The repertoire holds hundreds of thousands of distinct CDR3 sequences, with more than 20% as singletons. Sequenced input: PBMCs or a T cell subset sorted from them (not recorded which). The TCR originated in a man younger than 35 who had mild COVID-19 (a few samples of this study predate the infection). Cell type and time point are not known. The J gene is TRBJ1-2, the V gene TRBV6-6; no clear D gene. Here the CDR3 DNA reads TGTGCCAGCAGTTACCGAAACTATGGCTACACCTTC. Translation: CASSYRNYGYTF.